The 12 T cell receptor beta chains presented below share a single source sample, sequenced in a study of human T cells and chemical hapten exposure. MiXCR, applied by TCRdb to the RACE reads, yields one record per CDR3 protein. The sample consists of about 380,000 distinct CDR3 sequences, less than 6.5% of them appearing once. As to time point: pre-sensitization, week 0. Treatment here: therapeutic diphenylcyclopropenone sensitization with weekly scalp DPC. The specimen was whole blood, collected in connection with sensitization to the hapten diphenylcyclopropenone (DPC). The receptor set was obtained from a woman aged 45-65 years with alopecia areata. Some clones in this sample may be carry-over from other donors' samples.

This clonotype was recorded at least ten times. The J gene is TRBJ2-1, the V gene TRBV2; 9 bases map to TRBD2. Germline V gives CDR1 SNHLY, CDR2 FYNNEI. This CDR3 is 14 amino acids long. Losses at the gene ends were 3 bases for V and 9 bases for J; bases not matched to a gene: 6. DNA of the CDR3: TGTGCCAGCAGTGAGGGACTAGCTATTGGTGAGCAGTTCTTC. Amino acid sequence: CASSEGLAIGEQFF.

This clonotype was observed a few times. The chain uses TRBV7-2 and TRBJ2-6, with D possibly TRBD2 on 6 matching bases. This CDR3 has 16 amino acids. V was cut by 7 bases and J by 0 bases, with 13 bases left in between. Germline V gives CDR1 SGHTA, CDR2 FQGNSA. The CDR3: CASTHGGYSGANVLTF. DNA of the CDR3: TGTGCCAGCACCCACGGGGGTTACTCTGGGGCCAACGTCCTGACTTTC.

Details on this clonotype: A much larger clone sits a single nucleotide away, making a read error possible. V and J are TRBV7-9 and TRBJ2-2; the D gene could be TRBD1 or TRBD2 (5 bases each). The V gene lost 5 bases and the J gene lost 5 bases, with 15 bases spanning the gap. CDR1 and CDR2 (germline): SEHNR, FQNEAQ (reference sequence). The CDR3 is 15 amino acids. The CDR3 DNA reads as TGTGCCAGCAGCCCGGGCCTAGGGGAGACCGGGGAGCTGTTTTTT. Its translation is CASSPGLGETGELFF.

The table lists this clonotype with many counts. The chain carries TRBV7-2 and TRBJ2-2; perhaps TRBD1 as D (6 bases). V was pared by 5 bases and J by 0 bases, with 10 bases between. This CDR3 has 15 residues. The germline V gene has CDR1 SGHTA and CDR2 FQGNSA. CDR3 sequence: CASSENRANTGELFF. The CDR3 DNA is TGTGCCAGCAGCGAAAACAGGGCGAACACCGGGGAGCTGTTTTTT.

This clonotype was seen many times. This chain connects TRBV29-1 to TRBJ2-7, with a possible D match to TRBD2 (6 bases). Trimming cost V 7 bases and J 2 bases, with 12 bases left between them. CDR1 and CDR2 (germline): SQVTM, ANQGSEA. The CDR3 loop spans 12 amino acids. CDR3: CSAYGSPYEQYF. The CDR3 coding sequence is TGCAGCGCCTACGGGAGCCCCTACGAGCAGTACTTC.

The chain has TRBV16 and TRBJ1-5, with 7 bases lining up with TRBD1. J was trimmed by 7 bases and V by 4 bases; bases with no gene match: 7. In germline, CDR1 is KGHSY, CDR2 FQNENV. CDR3 length: 14 residues. In DNA, the CDR3 is TGTGCCAGCAGCCGGCTGACAGGGATCCAGCCCCAGCATTTT. As protein: CASSRLTGIQPQHF.

This sequence joins TRBV10-3 and TRBJ2-7; D uncertain. V lost 4 bases and J lost 1, with 8 bases in between. The CDR3 is made up of 13 amino acids. CDR1 is ENHRY, CDR2 SYGVKD, per germline. The CDR3 is CAISGATSYEQYF. The CDR3 region has the DNA TGTGCCATCAGTGGTGCTACTTCCTACGAGCAGTACTTC.

This chain joins TRBV5-5 and TRBJ1-6; D uncertain. This CDR3 has 12 residues. Germline V gene data show CDR1 as SGHKS and CDR2 as YYEKEE (reference sequence). V was shortened by 4 bases and J by 10 bases, with 9 bases between the two germline ends. CDR3 DNA sequence: TGTGCCAGCAGCCCGGGTGTATCACCCCTCCACTTT. Residues: CASSPGVSPLHF.

This clonotype was found many times. The chain recombines TRBV10-3 with TRBJ2-5; 7 bases fit TRBD2. The V segment lost 6 bases and the J segment 1 base; nucleotides outside the gene matches: 11. Germline V gives CDR1 ENHRY, CDR2 SYGVKD. The CDR3 is made up of 16 amino acids. CDR3 sequence: CAISQQREGFQETQYF. The CDR3 region has the DNA TGTGCCATCAGCCAACAAAGGGAGGGCTTCCAAGAGACCCAGTACTTC.

Comments on this clonotype: The germline gene is not matched at one end of the junction; a read error may be the cause. V is TRBV7-9 and J is TRBJ1-1; TRBD1 aligns across 7 bases. Germline loops: CDR1 SEHNR, CDR2 FQNEAQ (reference sequence). The CDR3 loop spans 15 amino acids. CDR3 in DNA: TGTGCCAGCAGCTTAGACAGGGGATCGAACTCTGAAGCTTTCTTT. Its protein product is CASSLDRGSNSEAFF.

This clonotype has only a few counts. The rearrangement links TRBV11-2 to TRBJ2-7, with 8 positions matching TRBD2. The CDR3 spans 16 residues. V was pared by 2 bases and J by 5 bases, with 11 bases of the junction left unmatched. CDR1 SGHAT and CDR2 FQNNGV come from the germline V gene. Here the CDR3 reads CASSLSGTSLAHEQYF. DNA of the CDR3: TGTGCCAGCAGCTTATCGGGGACTAGTCTAGCCCACGAGCAGTACTTC.

This clonotype has more than one count but fewer than ten. J is TRBJ1-5 and V is TRBV27; 9 nucleotides agree with TRBD1. V trimming: 2 bases; J trimming: 0 bases; junction bases outside the gene matches: 2. Germline CDR1 and CDR2: MNHEY and SMNVEV (reference sequence). The CDR3 has 16 residues. The chain's CDR3 is CASSLTGGYSNQPQHF. In DNA form, the CDR3 reads TGTGCCAGCAGTTTAACAGGGGGCTATAGCAATCAGCCCCAGCATTTT.